This TCR beta chain appears in the sequencing data of a study of cytomegalovirus exposure and HLA in healthy donors. The study, taken as a whole, reports: Serostatus for CMV was the only available immune exposure information. Presence/absence analyses assumed roughly uniform sequencing depth across donors, which may not hold.

With regard to this clone: Its matching antigen is unknown.

The PCR contained 60 Vbeta and 13 Jbeta primers. TCRdb keeps only in-frame clones here, not all; method: immunoSEQ multiplex PCR. This table holds roughly 180,000 clones, roughly 80% found once. The sequencing sample was made of PBMCs. The TCR sequence derives from a woman aged 40 to 50 in good health and CMV-seropositive.

The CDR3 here is CASSARQGGGNQPQHF. The CDR3, as DNA: TGTGCCAGCAGTGCTAGACAGGGAGGCGGCAATCAGCCCCAGCATTTT. The chain combines TRBV2 with TRBJ1-5, with 7 bases identical to TRBD1. Per the germline V gene, CDR1 is SNHLY and CDR2 is FYNNEI. The CDR3 has 16 amino acids. J was trimmed by 2 bases and V by 4 bases; bases with no gene match: 8.